The 27 T cell receptor beta chains presented below share a single source sample, sequenced in a study of blood T cell repertoires in COVID-19. Profiling relied on immunoSEQ multiplex PCR, and the TCRdb table lists in-frame clones only, not all of them. Among 81,000 or so clones, about nine tenths were seen once, and the ten largest hold 12%. Sequencing was carried out using peripheral blood. These receptors all stem from a man between 65 and 85 years old with active or convalescent COVID-19.

V is TRBV5-6 and J is TRBJ1-1; the D is unclear. V was trimmed by 3 bases and J by 6 bases, leaving 24 bases between them. The CDR3 extends over 17 amino acids. The V gene's germline CDR1 is SGHDT and CDR2 YYEEEE. The chain's CDR3 is CASSSPNRRGLRAEAFF. In nucleotides, the CDR3 is TGTGCCAGCAGCTCCCCAAATCGACGGGGTTTGAGGGCTGAAGCTTTCTTT. Using reference TRBV5-6 and TRBJ1-1 for the parts outside the CDR3, the full variable domain is DAGVTQSPTHLIKTRGQQVTLRCSPKSGHDTVSWYQQALGQGPQFIFQYYEEEERQRGNFPDRFSGHQFPNYSSELNVNALLLGDSALYLCASSSPNRRGLRAEAFFGQGTRLTVV.

V and J are TRBV2 and TRBJ1-1, with no clear D. Germline V lookup: CDR1 SNHLY, CDR2 FYNNEI. The V end lost 4 bases, the J end lost 3 bases, and 12 bases lay between the germline ends. The CDR3 runs to 14 residues. The CDR3 DNA reads as TGTGCCAGCAGTGTTTACACCCAGGACACTGAAGCTTTCTTT. This encodes CASSVYTQDTEAFF.

The chain uses TRBV5-1 and TRBJ1-2, with 9 bases identical to TRBD1. CDR3 length equals 15 residues. CDR1 and CDR2 from the germline V gene are SGHRS and YFSETQ. V dropped 4 bases and J dropped 4; count of bases not matched to a gene: 8. The CDR3 DNA is TGCGCCAGCAGCCCGTCGGACAGGGGTCTCTATGGCTACACCTTC. Translating gives CASSPSDRGLYGYTF.

This clone has only a few counts. The CDR3: CASRIGTKSSYEQYF. The CDR3 DNA reads as TGTGCCAGCAGGATCGGGACTAAAAGCTCCTACGAGCAGTACTTC. The V call is TRBV6-5, the J call TRBJ2-7; 7 bases match TRBD2. The CDR3 length is 15 residues. The germline V gene has CDR1 MNHEY and CDR2 SVGAGI. V was pared by 6 bases and J by 0 bases, with 8 bases of the junction left unmatched.

This sequence joins TRBV15 and TRBJ2-3; no firm D call. Germline V gives CDR1 LNHNV, CDR2 YYDKDF (reference sequence). CDR3 length: 12 residues. V lost 6 bases, J lost 0 bases, and 4 bases lay in between. This CDR3 is CATRQSTDTQYF. Here the CDR3 DNA reads TGTGCCACCAGACAGAGCACAGATACGCAGTATTTT.

This chain uses TRBV18 with TRBJ1-2; weak D call: TRBD1 (6 bases). The CDR3 is 12 amino acids. V shed 3 bases and J shed 8 bases, with 10 bases lying between them. From germline, CDR1 is KGHSH and CDR2 LQKENI. In nucleotides, the CDR3 is TGTGCCAGCTCACCTGGGGGGGCCGGCTACACCTTC. Translated, it gives CASSPGGAGYTF.

V usage is TRBV19 and J usage is TRBJ1-4; the D gene is possibly TRBD1 (6 bases). V shed 5 bases and J shed 2 bases, with 12 bases lying between them. From germline, CDR1 is LNHDA and CDR2 SQIVND (reference sequence). The length of the CDR3 is 15 residues. The chain's CDR3 is CASSLGQSTNEKLFF. CDR3 DNA: TGTGCCAGTAGTTTAGGACAGTCCACTAATGAAAAACTGTTTTTT.

The V gene is TRBV7-2, the J gene TRBJ1-4; possibly TRBD1 for D (5 bases). The V end lost 5 bases, the J end lost 8 bases, and 12 bases lay between the germline ends. This CDR3 contains 13 residues. CDR1 is SGHTA, CDR2 FQGNSA, per germline. CDR3 sequence reads: CASSRQRGEKLFF. The CDR3 DNA sequence: TGTGCCAGCAGCCGGCAACGGGGGGAAAAACTGTTTTTT.

The chain is built from TRBV6-5 and TRBJ2-7; D is ambiguous. The CDR3 runs to 11 residues. Germline CDR1 and CDR2: MNHEY and SVGAGI. V was pared by 7 bases and J by 3 bases, with 7 bases between. The CDR3 bases are TGTGCCAGCACCGATAGCTACGAGCAGTACTTC. Protein: CASTDSYEQYF.

This clone was seen a single time. The chain carries TRBV5-6 and TRBJ2-6; 8 bases align to TRBD1. Looked up from germline, CDR1 is SGHDT and CDR2 is YYEEEE. V trimming: 4 bases; J trimming: 3 bases; junction bases outside the gene matches: 12. The CDR3 sequence is 18 residues long. The DNA for the CDR3 is TGTGCCAGCAGCCAGCCTTGGCAGGGGGCTGGTGGGGCCAACGTCCTGACTTTC. Translated: CASSQPWQGAGGANVLTF.

The chain carries TRBV4-3 and TRBJ1-2; D unclear. The V end lost 3 bases, the J end lost 5 bases, and 16 bases lay between the germline ends. The germline V gene encodes CDR1 LGHNA and CDR2 YSLEER. This CDR3 is built from 15 residues. CDR3 sequence: CASSQDLGREYGYTF. The CDR3 nucleotides read TGCGCCAGCAGCCAGGACTTAGGGCGGGAATATGGCTACACCTTC.

The V gene is TRBV2, the J gene TRBJ2-5; weak D call: TRBD1 (5 bases). This CDR3 has 11 residues. Germline V gene sequence: CDR1 SNHLY, CDR2 FYNNEI. V lost 8 bases and J lost 2, with 6 bases in between. In DNA form, the CDR3 reads TGTGCCAGCCAGGGACAAGAGACCCAGTACTTC. Encoded protein: CASQGQETQYF.

In its sample, this clone was seen once. The chain is built from TRBV5-8 and TRBJ2-5; possible D gene TRBD1, 5 bases. CDR1 and CDR2 from the germline V gene are SGHTS and YDEGEE. This CDR3 has 15 residues. Trimming removed 0 bases from V and 2 bases from J, with 11 bases in between. The CDR3 here is CASSLDVGVQETQYF. In DNA form, the CDR3 reads TGTGCCAGCAGCTTGGATGTAGGGGTGCAAGAGACCCAGTACTTC.

This clone was seen a few times. J is TRBJ2-7 and V is TRBV7-2; TRBD2 matches at 7 bases. Trimming took 1 base from V and 3 from J; bases not matched to a gene: 3. The germline V gene has CDR1 SGHTA and CDR2 FQGNSA. CDR3 size: 14 residues. The CDR3 loop is CASSLGGTIYEQYF. As DNA, the CDR3 is TGTGCCAGCAGCTTAGGAGGGACTATCTACGAGCAGTACTTC.

The chain combines TRBV7-2 with TRBJ1-3; D might be TRBD1 (5 bases). Germline V gene lookup returns CDR1 SGHTA and CDR2 FQGNSA. The V gene lost 5 bases and the J gene lost 6 bases, with 17 bases spanning the gap. The CDR3 spans 15 residues. The CDR3 coding sequence is TGTGCCAGCAGCCCAGCAGGGATTCGTGAAAACACCATATATTTT. It is translated as CASSPAGIRENTIYF. Complete variable domain (other parts from reference TRBV7-2 and TRBJ1-3): GAGVSQSPSNKVTEKGKDVELRCDPISGHTALYWYRQSLGQGLEFLIYFQGNSAPDKSGLPSDRFSAERTGGSVSTLTIQRTQQEDSAVYLCASSPAGIRENTIYFGEGSWLTVV.

This sequence joins TRBV5-1 and TRBJ2-3; TRBD1 matches at 9 bases. The ends lost 4 bases at V and 8 bases at J; junction bases unmatched: 14. The CDR3 is 16 amino acids. Germline V gene sequence: CDR1 SGHRS, CDR2 YFSETQ. The CDR3 protein is CASSEPGQGFSGTQYF. CDR3 DNA sequence: TGCGCCAGCAGCGAACCGGGACAGGGATTTTCTGGTACGCAGTATTTT.

Only one count was recorded for this clone. The rearrangement joins TRBV6-2 or TRBV6-3 to TRBJ2-2; D call uncertain. The CDR3 sequence is 16 residues long. V lost 6 bases to trimming and J lost 3 bases, with 17 bases between them. Looked up from germline, CDR1 is MNHEY and CDR2 is SVGEGT. In DNA, the CDR3 is TGTGCCAGCAGCCAACTCGCCAGGCTGTACACCGGGGAGCTGTTTTTT. Translation: CASSQLARLYTGELFF.

This clone was counted a single time. The chain is built from TRBV5-4 and TRBJ2-5; no clear D. The CDR3 loop spans 12 amino acids. CDR1 and CDR2 from the germline V gene are SGHNT and YYREEE (reference sequence). Trimming stripped 5 bases from V and 4 bases from J, with 9 bases between. Here the CDR3 reads CASSSRLETQYF. The CDR3 DNA follows: TGTGCCAGCAGTTCCCGTTTAGAGACCCAGTACTTC.

V is TRBV5-4 and J is TRBJ2-1; 11 bases fit TRBD2. With 5 bases clipped from V and 6 bases from J, the junction kept 7 bases outside the gene matches. Germline CDR1 SGHNT, CDR2 YYREEE (reference sequence). CDR3 size: 15 residues. The CDR3 loop reads CASSVTSGGFNEQFF. The CDR3 DNA is TGTGCCAGCAGTGTCACTAGCGGGGGCTTCAATGAGCAGTTCTTC.

The table lists this clone with a count of one. This rearrangement joins TRBV7-2 to TRBJ2-1; 12 nucleotides align to TRBD1. The CDR3 covers 16 residues. V trimming: 6 bases; J trimming: 7 bases; junction bases outside the gene matches: 10. Per the germline V gene, CDR1 is SGHTA and CDR2 is FQGNSA. The CDR3 loop is CASSRGGTGGTNEQFF. CDR3 sequence (DNA): TGTGCCAGCAGTCGGGGTGGGACAGGGGGCACAAATGAGCAGTTCTTC.

J is TRBJ1-4 and V is TRBV9, with D possibly matching TRBD1 (5 bases). Germline lookup yields CDR1 SGDLS and CDR2 YYNGEE. V gave up 2 bases and J gave up 10 bases, with 18 bases separating them. CDR3 size: 15 residues. Here the CDR3 DNA reads TGTGCCAGCAGCGTTGGGCTGACAGCGTCAGGAAAACTGTTTTTT. Translated, it gives CASSVGLTASGKLFF. Filled out from reference TRBV9 and TRBJ1-4, the complete variable domain reads DSGVTQTPKHLITATGQRVTLRCSPRSGDLSVYWYQQSLDQGLQFLIQYYNGEERAKGNILERFSAQQFPDLHSELNLSSLELGDSALYFCASSVGLTASGKLFFGSGTQLSVL.

This rearrangement joins TRBV28 to TRBJ1-3, with a weak D call TRBD1 (6 bases). CDR3 length: 16 residues. The germline V and J ends were trimmed by 3 bases and 0 bases, with 12 bases remaining between them. Germline assignment: CDR1 MDHEN and CDR2 SYDVKM. In DNA form, the CDR3 reads TGTGCCAGCAGTTTCCTGCAGGGGTTCTCTGGAAACACCATATATTTT. It encodes CASSFLQGFSGNTIYF.

This sequence joins TRBV6-2 or TRBV6-3 and TRBJ2-5; 12 nucleotides line up with TRBD2. Germline CDR1 and CDR2: MNHEY and SVGEGT. The CDR3 covers 18 residues. J gave up 1 base and V 5 bases, and 11 bases lay outside the gene matches. CDR3 bases: TGTGCCAGCAGTAAGGCGCTTGGACTAGCGGGGAGCCAAGAGACCCAGTACTTC. Encoded protein: CASSKALGLAGSQETQYF.

The genes are TRBV6-6 and TRBJ1-2; 8 nucleotides align to TRBD1. Germline loops: CDR1 MNHNY, CDR2 SVGAGI (reference sequence). Trimming removed 6 bases from V and 3 bases from J; junction bases left unmatched: 0. This CDR3 is 12 amino acids long. This CDR3 reads CASRTGDYGYTF. The DNA of the CDR3 is TGTGCCAGCAGGACAGGGGACTATGGCTACACCTTC.

The V call is TRBV29-1, the J call TRBJ1-1, with D tentatively TRBD1 (5 bases). V lost 4 bases, J lost 11 bases, and 11 bases lay in between. This CDR3 is 10 amino acids long. Germline loops: CDR1 SQVTM, CDR2 ANQGSEA. The CDR3 DNA reads as TGCAGCGTTGTGGAGGGGTACGCTTTCTTT. Amino acid sequence: CSVVEGYAFF.

The gene calls are TRBV5-1 and TRBJ2-7; TRBD1 agrees at 8 bases. This CDR3 is built from 14 residues. CDR1 is SGHRS, CDR2 YFSETQ, per germline. Germline trimming cut 6 bases from V and 5 bases from J; bases unmatched to any gene: 10. Here the CDR3 reads CASTPGQGFNEQYF. The CDR3 nucleotides read TGCGCCAGCACCCCCGGACAGGGTTTCAACGAGCAGTACTTC.

This chain connects TRBV19 to TRBJ1-1; tentative D call: TRBD1 (5 bases). There are 14 residues in the CDR3. V was pared by 5 bases and J by 4 bases, with 14 bases between. CDR1 and CDR2 (germline): LNHDA, SQIVND (reference sequence). CDR3 sequence reads: CASSRQSLGTEAFF. The CDR3 DNA is TGTGCCAGTAGTCGACAGTCGCTGGGCACTGAAGCTTTCTTT.